Following are 20 T cell receptor beta chains from one sample sequenced in a study of regulatory T cells in long-lasting Graves disease. Construction of TCR beta libraries relied on iRepertoire HTBI primers and on Arm-PCR targeting CDR3 regions. Using its own MiXCR run on the multiplex PCR reads, TCRdb lists one record per CDR3 protein. The data show hundreds of thousands of distinct CDR3 sequences, with around a sixth seen just once and roughly 20% held by the top ten. Stated time point: newly diagnosed GD, antithyroid drugs for less than 3 months. Extracted RNA from PBMCs served as the source of the TCR library. The starting material was peripheral blood mononuclear cells (PBMCs), obtained at new diagnosis, from a patient treated with antithyroid drugs. Every receptor here comes from a female donor with Graves disease.

This clonotype was seen at least ten times. The rearrangement uses TRBV13 and TRBJ1-1; D ambiguous. V was clipped by 8 bases and J by 3 bases, with 13 bases between them. The CDR3 extends over 13 amino acids. In germline, CDR1 is PRHDT, CDR2 FYEKMQ (reference sequence). This CDR3 reads CASARGADTEAFF. The CDR3 nucleotides are TGTGCCAGCGCCCGCGGAGCCGACACTGAAGCTTTCTTT.

This clonotype occurred many times. This chain uses TRBV6-2 or TRBV6-3 with TRBJ1-1; D unclear. Trimming removed 1 base from V and 1 base from J, with 7 bases in between. The CDR3 spans 14 residues. Germline V gene data show CDR1 as MNHEY and CDR2 as SVGEGT. This CDR3 is CASSYFFRNTEAFF. The CDR3 nucleotides read TGTGCCAGCAGTTACTTCTTCAGGAACACTGAAGCTTTCTTT.

The rearrangement links TRBV6-2 or TRBV6-3 to TRBJ2-2; weak D call: TRBD1 (6 bases). The CDR3 runs 15 residues. Per the germline V gene, CDR1 is MNHEY and CDR2 is SVGEGT. V lost 6 bases to trimming and J lost 4 bases, with 15 bases between them. CDR3: CASSPSGARTGELFF. The DNA of the CDR3 is TGTGCCAGCAGCCCCTCAGGGGCCCGCACCGGGGAGCTGTTTTTT.

This clonotype was seen many times. The chain has TRBV12-3 or TRBV12-4 and TRBJ2-6, with D perhaps TRBD1 (6 bases). The CDR3 is 16 amino acids. Trimming removed 5 bases from V and 9 bases from J, with 20 bases in between. CDR3 in DNA: TGTGCCAGCAGTGCCAGGACAGAAACTCTGCGCAACGTCCTGACTTTC. It codes for CASSARTETLRNVLTF.

Ten or more counts support this clonotype. This rearrangement joins TRBV6-1 to TRBJ2-5, with 10 bases lining up with TRBD1. The germline V gene has CDR1 MNHNS and CDR2 SASEGT. Trimming removed 5 bases from V and 4 bases from J; junction bases left unmatched: 4. The CDR3 loop spans 14 amino acids. In nucleotides, the CDR3 is TGTGCCAGCAGTCCGACAGGGGGCCGAGAGACCCAGTACTTC. Translated, it gives CASSPTGGRETQYF.

This clonotype was recorded many times. This rearrangement joins TRBV6-2 or TRBV6-3 to TRBJ2-1, with unresolved D. CDR3 length equals 15 residues. Trimming shortened V by 2 bases and J by 2 bases, and 10 bases separated the two germline ends. Per germline, CDR1 MNHEY and CDR2 SVGEGT. CDR3 amino acids: CASSYGEAAYNEQFF. The CDR3 DNA follows: TGTGCCAGCAGTTACGGAGAGGCCGCCTACAATGAGCAGTTCTTC.

This clonotype was counted ten times or more. This chain links TRBV29-1 with TRBJ2-5; the D is unclear. Germline V gene lookup returns CDR1 SQVTM and CDR2 ANQGSEA. The CDR3 has 14 residues. V was shortened by 5 bases and J by 4 bases, with 17 bases between the two germline ends. The CDR3 coding sequence is TGCAGCGTTCTGTTTTATTCGGCAGGAGAGACCCAGTACTTC. Residues: CSVLFYSAGETQYF.

This clonotype was detected a few times. The chain joins TRBV12-3 or TRBV12-4 to TRBJ1-5; a possible D gene is TRBD1 (6 bases). Deletions cut 5 bases from V and 4 bases from J, with 12 bases between. CDR3 size: 14 residues. CDR3 nucleotides: TGTGCCAGCAGTCAACCGACAGGTAATCAGCCCCAGCATTTT. It is translated as CASSQPTGNQPQHF.

V is TRBV30 and J is TRBJ2-3; TRBD2 might be the D (5 bases). Germline V gene sequence: CDR1 GTSNPN, CDR2 SVGIG (reference sequence). This CDR3 is built from 18 residues. V shed 0 bases and J shed 1 base, with 20 bases lying between them. The DNA for the CDR3 is TGTGCCTGGAGTGTGCAGCGGTGGCCCCACTCTGGCACAGATACGCAGTATTTT. Translation: CAWSVQRWPHSGTDTQYF.

The sample holds many counts of this clonotype. V and J are TRBV27 and TRBJ2-1, with D unclear. V was clipped by 1 base and J by 8 bases, with 15 bases between them. There are 15 residues in the CDR3. The germline CDR1 and CDR2 sequences are MNHEY and SMNVEV (reference sequence). The CDR3 loop reads CASSLYFVGKDEQFF. The CDR3 DNA is TGTGCCAGCAGTTTATATTTTGTGGGGAAAGATGAGCAGTTCTTC.

The rearrangement links TRBV2 to TRBJ1-5; TRBD1 matches at 8 bases. The V gene end was trimmed by 6 bases and the J gene end by 0 bases; junction bases not matched to a gene: 10. The CDR3 runs to 17 residues. CDR1 and CDR2 (germline): SNHLY, FYNNEI. The CDR3 DNA reads as TGTGCCAGCAGGGGACAGGCCCGGGGGTATAGCAATCAGCCCCAGCATTTT. Translated, it gives CASRGQARGYSNQPQHF.

This clonotype appeared many times. The chain joins TRBV25-1 to TRBJ2-1; 15 bases map to TRBD2. Judging by the DNA end, TRBJ2-5 fits better; the J call may be wrong. The CDR3 contains 19 residues. In germline, CDR1 is MGHDK, CDR2 SYGVNS. As DNA, the CDR3 is TGTGCCAGCAGTGAATATAGGACTAGCGGGAGGGCCTTAGGGGAGACCCAGTACTTC. Protein: CASSEYRTSGRALGETQYF.

The sample holds many counts of this clonotype. V usage is TRBV10-1 and J usage is TRBJ2-2, with D perhaps matching TRBD1 (6 bases). The CDR3 is 16 amino acids. Trimming pared 5 bases from V and 2 bases from J, leaving 15 bases between. Germline V gene data show CDR1 as WNHNN and CDR2 as SYGVQD (reference sequence). The CDR3 sequence is CASSSLGTPNTGELFF. CDR3 in DNA: TGCGCCAGCAGTTCCCTGGGGACACCAAACACCGGGGAGCTGTTTTTT.

This chain joins TRBV6-2 or TRBV6-3 and TRBJ2-7; no clear D gene. The V end was cut by 6 bases, the J end by 2 bases, with 11 bases between. CDR1 is MNHEY, CDR2 SVGEGT, per germline. The CDR3 covers 13 residues. CDR3 region: CASSPRTTYEQYF. CDR3 sequence (DNA): TGTGCCAGCAGCCCTCGAACGACCTACGAGCAGTACTTC.

This clonotype was picked up many times. CDR3 sequence reads: CASSPSRGNYWAFF. The DNA of the CDR3 is TGTGCCAGCAGTCCGAGCCGGGGGAACTATTGGGCTTTCTTT. This chain uses TRBV28 with TRBJ1-1; possible D gene TRBD1, 5 bases. Germline V gene data show CDR1 as MDHEN and CDR2 as SYDVKM. This CDR3 comprises 14 residues. Trimming took 5 bases from V and 11 from J, leaving 21 bases between them.

This clonotype came up many times. This rearrangement joins TRBV3-1 to TRBJ1-5, with a tentative D call TRBD1 (5 bases). Trimming stripped 4 bases from V and 9 bases from J, with 13 bases between. The CDR3 consists of 13 residues. Germline V gene sequence: CDR1 LGHDT, CDR2 YNNKEL (reference sequence). CDR3 DNA: TGTGCCAGCAGCCTGACAGAAGAAGGGCCCCAGCATTTT. This encodes CASSLTEEGPQHF.

This clonotype has at least ten counts. This chain joins TRBV20-1 and TRBJ2-7; the match to TRBD2 covers 8 bases. Germline trimming cut 6 bases from V and 4 bases from J; bases unmatched to any gene: 11. There are 14 residues in the CDR3. Germline V gene data show CDR1 as DFQATT and CDR2 as SNEGSKA (reference sequence). The CDR3 coding sequence is TGCAGTGCCCGTTTAGCGGGAATGTCATACGAGCAGTACTTC. This gives the protein CSARLAGMSYEQYF.

This clonotype has at least ten counts. V gene TRBV28 combines with J gene TRBJ1-5; D remains ambiguous. Germline-derived CDR1 and CDR2 are MDHEN and SYDVKM. CDR3 length: 12 amino acids. V lost 11 bases and J lost 4, with 12 bases in between. The CDR3 spells CASKSGNQPQHF. In nucleotides, the CDR3 is TGTGCCTCTAAGTCGGGAAATCAGCCCCAGCATTTT.

This clonotype was counted a few times. The chain joins TRBV11-2 to TRBJ2-7, with D uncertain. This CDR3 has 13 amino acids. Germline CDR1 SGHAT, CDR2 FQNNGV. V gave up 2 bases and J gave up 5 bases, with 10 bases separating them. CDR3 DNA: TGTGCCAGCAGCTTATTGGTGTGGGACGAGCAGTACTTC. Translating it yields CASSLLVWDEQYF.

This clonotype showed up many times. The chain links TRBV5-1 to TRBJ2-3, with a possible D match to TRBD2 (5 bases). Germline loops: CDR1 SGHRS, CDR2 YFSETQ. The CDR3 loop spans 14 amino acids. Trimming left V 4 bases short and J 6 bases short, with 15 bases between. The CDR3 DNA sequence: TGCGCCAGCAGCCAGAGTCGAGGGCACGATACGCAGTATTTT. Translating it yields CASSQSRGHDTQYF.